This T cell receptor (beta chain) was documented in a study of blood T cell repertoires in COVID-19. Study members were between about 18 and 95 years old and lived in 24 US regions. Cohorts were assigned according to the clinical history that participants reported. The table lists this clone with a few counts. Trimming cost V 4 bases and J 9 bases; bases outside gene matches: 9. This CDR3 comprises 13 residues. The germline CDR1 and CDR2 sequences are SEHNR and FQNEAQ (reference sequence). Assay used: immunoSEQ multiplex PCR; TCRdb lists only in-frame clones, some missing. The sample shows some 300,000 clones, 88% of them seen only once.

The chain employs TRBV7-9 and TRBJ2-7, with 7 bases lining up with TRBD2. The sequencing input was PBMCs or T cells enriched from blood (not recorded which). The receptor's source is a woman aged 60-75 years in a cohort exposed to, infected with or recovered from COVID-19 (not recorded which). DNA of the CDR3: TGTGCCAGCAGCTCCAAGAAACTAGCGATGCAGTACTTC. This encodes CASSSKKLAMQYF.